The table lists the clone carrying this T cell receptor beta chain with a count of one. These data come from a study of blood T cell repertoires in COVID-19. From germline, CDR1 is MDHEN and CDR2 SYDVKM. The CDR3 covers 14 residues. V lost 7 bases and J lost 6, with 16 bases in between. The assay was immunoSEQ multiplex PCR, and TCRdb's table has in-frame clones only and misses some. The table lists tens of thousands of clones, around 82% of them singletons. The origin of this receptor is a woman aged 55-69 years with acute or convalescent COVID-19. Sequencing was performed on peripheral blood. The genes are TRBV28 and TRBJ2-4; weak D call: TRBD2 (7 bases). The CDR3 loop reads CASNPGGPPNIQYF. As DNA, the CDR3 is TGTGCCAGCAACCCCGGGGGGCCGCCAAACATTCAGTACTTC.